The clone carrying this T cell receptor (beta chain) occurred a few times. This entry belongs to a study of T cell repertoires in cytomegalovirus infection. One entry per CDR3 protein, called by TCRdb with MiXCR from the reads. This sample has about 200,000 distinct CDR3 sequences, with 7.5% to 10% found just once. The germline gives CDR1 KGHSH, CDR2 LQKENI. V shed 2 bases and J shed 1 base, with 2 bases lying between them. This CDR3 region has 12 residues. The sequenced sample was PBMCs. The rearrangement links TRBV18 to TRBJ2-5; no clear D. The sequence was collected from a human donor in good health (CMV status not recorded). Some clones in this sample may be carry-over from other donors' samples. CDR3 sequence reads: CASSPIQETQYF. The CDR3 DNA reads TGTGCCAGCTCACCAATCCAAGAGACCCAGTACTTC.